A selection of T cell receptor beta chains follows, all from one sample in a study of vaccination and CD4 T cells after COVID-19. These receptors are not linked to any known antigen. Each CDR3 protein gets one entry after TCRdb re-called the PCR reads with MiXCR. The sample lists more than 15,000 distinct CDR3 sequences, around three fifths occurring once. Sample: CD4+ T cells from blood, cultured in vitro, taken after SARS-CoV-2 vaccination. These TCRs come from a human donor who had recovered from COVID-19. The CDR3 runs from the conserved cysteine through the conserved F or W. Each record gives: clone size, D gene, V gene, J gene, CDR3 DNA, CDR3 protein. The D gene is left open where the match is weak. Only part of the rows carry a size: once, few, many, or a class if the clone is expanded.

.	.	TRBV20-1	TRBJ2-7	TGCAGTGCTAGGGGCAGGCGCGGCTCCTACGAGCAGTACTTC	CSARGRRGSYEQYF
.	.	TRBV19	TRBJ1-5	TGTGCCAGTAGTACAGACAGGCCCAGGCATCAGCCCCAGCATTTT	CASSTDRPRHQPQHF
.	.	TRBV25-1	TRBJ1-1	TGTGCCAGCAGTGTCAGGGGCCCCACTGAAGCTTTCTTT	CASSVRGPTEAFF
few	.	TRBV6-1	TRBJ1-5	TGTGCCAGCACCCGAACCCAATTGGAGGGCAATAGCAATCAGCCCCAGCATTTT	CASTRTQLEGNSNQPQHF
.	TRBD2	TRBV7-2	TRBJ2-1	TGTGCCAGCAGCTTAGAAGGGACTAGCCAGCTCAATGAGCAGTTCTTC	CASSLEGTSQLNEQFF
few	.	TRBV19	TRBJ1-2	TGTGCCAGTAGCCCCCCGGGGAATGGCTACACCTTC	CASSPPGNGYTF
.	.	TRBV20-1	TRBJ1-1	TGCAGTGTCAGAGGTTCCGGGGCCGGGGGCACTGAAGCTTTCTTT	CSVRGSGAGGTEAFF
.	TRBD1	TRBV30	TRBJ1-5	TGTGCCTGGCCTGGGACAGGGGGCGGTCAGCCCCAGCATTTT	CAWPGTGGGQPQHF
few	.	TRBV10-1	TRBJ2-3	TGCGCCAGCAGTGATGGGGGGAATGCAGATACGCAGTATTTT	CASSDGGNADTQYF
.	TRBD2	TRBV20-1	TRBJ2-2	TGCAGTGCTAGCGGACTAGCGGGGGGGCATACCGGGGAGCTGTTTTTT	CSASGLAGGHTGELFF
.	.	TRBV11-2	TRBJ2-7	TGTGCCAGCAGTCTCGACGGTTACGAGCAGTACTTC	CASSLDGYEQYF
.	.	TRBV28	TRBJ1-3	TGTGCCAGCAGTTTAGCGGGCCCCTCGGGAAACACCATATATTTT	CASSLAGPSGNTIYF
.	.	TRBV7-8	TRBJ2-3	TGTGCCAGCAGGCCGGGACATCACACAGATACGCAGTATTTT	CASRPGHHTDTQYF
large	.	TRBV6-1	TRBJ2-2	TGTGCCAGCAGTGCGAACGCCGGGGAGCTGTTTTTT	CASSANAGELFF
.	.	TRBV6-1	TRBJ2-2	TGTGCCAGCAGTATACTACCACAACCCGGGGAGCTGTTTTTT	CASSILPQPGELFF
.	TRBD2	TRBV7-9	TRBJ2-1	TGTGCCAGCAGCTTAGGGCTCGGAAGTACCGGGACTAGCCTTGGCAATGAGCAGTTCTTC	CASSLGLGSTGTSLGNEQFF
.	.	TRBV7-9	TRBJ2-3	TGTGCCAGCACCCGGGTCGGGGTTGGAGATACGCAGTATTTT	CASTRVGVGDTQYF
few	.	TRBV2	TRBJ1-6	TGTGCCAGCAGCCTATCGTTGAGTAATTCACCCCTCCACTTT	CASSLSLSNSPLHF
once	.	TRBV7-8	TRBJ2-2	TGTGCCAGCAGCTTAGGGGCGGGGACATTTCTGAGGGAGCTGTTTTTT	CASSLGAGTFLRELFF
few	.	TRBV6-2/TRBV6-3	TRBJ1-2	TGTGCCGGAGCAGGGGCTAACTATGGCTACACCTTC	CAGAGANYGYTF
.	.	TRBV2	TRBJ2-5	TGTGCCAGCAGTAAACCCCCGGGGCCCCAGTACTTC	CASSKPPGPQYF
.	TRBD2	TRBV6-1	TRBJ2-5	TGTGCCAGCAGACTAGCGGGGGGGCCCCAAGAGACCCAGTACTTC	CASRLAGGPQETQYF
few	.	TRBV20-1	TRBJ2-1	TGCAGTGCTCACTACAGTAATTCCTACAATGAGCAGTTCTTC	CSAHYSNSYNEQFF
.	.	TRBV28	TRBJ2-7	TGTGCCAGCAGTTTTATTAGGTTTGGGGAGCAGTACTTC	CASSFIRFGEQYF
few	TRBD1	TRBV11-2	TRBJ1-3	TGTGCCAGCAGCTTAACGGGACAGAAGATCTCTGGAAACACCATATATTTT	CASSLTGQKISGNTIYF
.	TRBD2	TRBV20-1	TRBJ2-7	TGCAGTGTCCAGGGTAGCGGGAGATTCGACGAGCAGTACTTC	CSVQGSGRFDEQYF
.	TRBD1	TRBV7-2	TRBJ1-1	TGTGCCAGCAGCTCAGGGACAGGCCTTGAGGCTTTCTTT	CASSSGTGLEAFF
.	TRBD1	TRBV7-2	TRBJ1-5	TGTGCCAGCAGCTTAGAACAGGGGGGCAATCAGCCCCAGCATTTT	CASSLEQGGNQPQHF
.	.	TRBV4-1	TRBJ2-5	TGCGCCAGCAGCCAAGGATCGGGTAAGCGAGAGACCCAGTACTTC	CASSQGSGKRETQYF
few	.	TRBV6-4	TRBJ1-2	TGTGCCAGCAGTGACGGGACCTCAGCAGTCTACACCTTC	CASSDGTSAVYTF
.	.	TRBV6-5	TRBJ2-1	TGTGCCAGCAGTTCCGGACTTTTAGGCGTGGTTGAGCAGTTCTTC	CASSSGLLGVVEQFF
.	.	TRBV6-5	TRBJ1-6	TGTGCCAGCAGTTACGGCAGCTCTTCTGGATCACCCCTCCACTTT	CASSYGSSSGSPLHF
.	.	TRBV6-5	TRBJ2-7	TGTGCCAGCAGTTACCGGCCTGGCTACGAGCAGTACTTC	CASSYRPGYEQYF
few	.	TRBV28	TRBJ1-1	TGTGCCAGCAGTTACTCAGGGGTATACACTGAAGCTTTCTTT	CASSYSGVYTEAFF
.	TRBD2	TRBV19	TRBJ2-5	TGTGCCACCAATCCCGGGGGGGCTCTAGAGACCCAGTACTTC	CATNPGGALETQYF
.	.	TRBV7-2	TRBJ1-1	TGTGCCAGCAGCCAGTTGGGACTGATGAACACTGAAGCTTTCTTT	CASSQLGLMNTEAFF
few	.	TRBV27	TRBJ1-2	TGTGCCAGCAGTTTAAAAGACCCACTAATCTATGGCTACACCTTC	CASSLKDPLIYGYTF
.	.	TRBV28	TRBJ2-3	TGTGCCAGCAGTCCCCTGGGGGGTCGGTTAACAGATACGCAGTATTTT	CASSPLGGRLTDTQYF
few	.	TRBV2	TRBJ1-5	TGTGCCAGCAGTGTACAGGACTCGGATCAGCCCCAGCATTTT	CASSVQDSDQPQHF
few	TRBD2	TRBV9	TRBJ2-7	TGTGCCAGCAGCGTAGGAGCGGGGGCCTACGAGCAGTACTTC	CASSVGAGAYEQYF
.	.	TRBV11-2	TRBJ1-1	TGTGCCAGCAGCTTAGCTTCGGGGAACACTGAAGCTTTCTTT	CASSLASGNTEAFF
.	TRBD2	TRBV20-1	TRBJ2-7	TGCAGTGCCACCCGGGCTAGCGGCTCCTACGAGCAGTACTTC	CSATRASGSYEQYF
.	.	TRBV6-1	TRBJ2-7	TGTGCCAGCAGTGCCAGGGGGGACGAGCAGTACTTC	CASSARGDEQYF
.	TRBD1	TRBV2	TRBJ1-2	TGTGCCAGCAGTGAGGACAGGGGGAATGGCTACACCTTC	CASSEDRGNGYTF
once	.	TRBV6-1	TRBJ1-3	TGTGCCAGCAGGAGCCGCTCTGGAAACACCATATATTTT	CASRSRSGNTIYF
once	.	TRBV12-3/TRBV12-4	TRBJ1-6	TGTGCCAGCACCCCCACTAGGGGTAATTCACCCCTCCACTTT	CASTPTRGNSPLHF
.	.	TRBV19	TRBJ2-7	TGTGCCAGTAGTGCCGGGGCGGTAGGCTACGAGCAGTACTTC	CASSAGAVGYEQYF
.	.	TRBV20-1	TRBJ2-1	.	CSARVGGVAGGSVF
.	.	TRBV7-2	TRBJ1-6	TGTGCCAGCAGCTTTCGCGATAATTCACCCCTCCACTTT	CASSFRDNSPLHF
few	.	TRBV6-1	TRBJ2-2	TGTGCCAGCAATTCCGGGCGACACACCGGGGAGCTGTTTTTT	CASNSGRHTGELFF
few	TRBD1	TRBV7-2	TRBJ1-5	TGTGCCAGCAGCCAGGGGACAGGGGGCGTTCAGCCCCAGCATTTT	CASSQGTGGVQPQHF
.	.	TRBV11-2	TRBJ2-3	TGTGCCAGCAGCTCGGGGAGGACTTCTGTAAACACAGATACGCAGTATTTT	CASSSGRTSVNTDTQYF
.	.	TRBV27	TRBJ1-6	TGTGCCAGCAGTTTCGATGGTGGCCAGGGCTCCTATAATTCACCCCTCCACTTT	CASSFDGGQGSYNSPLHF